Each of the 7 T cell receptor beta chains below was sequenced from the same sample in a study of blood T cells in healthy people across ages. A J-beta primer mix and a sample-barcoded 5' primer were used in a second PCR of roughly 6 to 11 cycles. TCRdb fed the 5' RACE reads into MiXCR, producing one record per CDR3 protein. The sample lists some 1.1 million distinct CDR3 sequences; approximately 38% were seen once. Sample: blood. Receptors were obtained from a man aged 18 to 29 in good health.

The chain joins TRBV2 to TRBJ2-3; 8 positions match TRBD1. Germline V gives CDR1 SNHLY, CDR2 FYNNEI. This CDR3 comprises 14 residues. The junction had 2 bases not matched to a gene; V was cut back by 4 bases and J by 2 bases. This CDR3 reads CASSGTGNTDTQYF. The CDR3 region has the DNA TGTGCCAGCAGTGGGACAGGGAACACAGATACGCAGTATTTT.

This sequence joins TRBV30 and TRBJ2-5, with D uncertain. Germline loops: CDR1 GTSNPN, CDR2 SVGIG (reference sequence). This CDR3 contains 13 residues. Trimming cost V 0 bases and J 11 bases, with 16 bases left between them. CDR3 sequence: CAWSVSVYNEQYF. The CDR3 DNA reads TGTGCCTGGAGTGTATCGGTCTATAATGAGCAGTACTTC.

The chain combines TRBV7-9 with TRBJ2-1; the match to TRBD2 covers 8 bases. This CDR3 has 15 amino acids. CDR1 SEHNR and CDR2 FQNEAQ come from the germline V gene (reference sequence). V lost 5 bases to trimming and J lost 4 bases; unmatched junction nucleotides: 7. For the CDR3, the DNA is TGTGCCAGCAGCCAAGGCCAGCGGGGGTACAATGAGCAGTTCTTC. Its protein is CASSQGQRGYNEQFF.

This chain connects TRBV7-2 to TRBJ2-5; D ambiguous. The ends were cut back, 5 bases at V and 0 bases at J, with 4 bases in the middle. CDR1 is SGHTA, CDR2 FQGNSA, per germline. The length of the CDR3 is 12 residues. The CDR3 region is CASSINQETQYF. In DNA form, the CDR3 reads TGTGCCAGCAGCATCAACCAAGAGACCCAGTACTTC.

The chain employs TRBV10-3 and TRBJ1-3; 7 nucleotides line up with TRBD1. Germline V gives CDR1 ENHRY, CDR2 SYGVKD. CDR3 length: 12 residues. As DNA, the CDR3 is TGTCGACAGGGCTACTCTGGAAACACCATATATTTT. Its translation: CRQGYSGNTIYF.

The chain combines TRBV7-6 with TRBJ1-1, with a tentative D call TRBD1 (6 bases). This CDR3 is built from 15 residues. Trimming removed 11 bases at V and 0 bases at J, with 19 bases between. CDR1 is SGHVS and CDR2 is FNYEAQ in the germline V gene. The CDR3 loop is CAAGTRGNMNTEAFF. The CDR3 nucleotides are TGTGCCGCCGGGACCAGGGGAAACATGAACACTGAAGCTTTCTTT. The whole variable domain, remainder taken from reference TRBV7-6 and TRBJ1-1, is GAGVSQSPRYKVTKRGQDVALRCDPISGHVSLYWYRQALGQGPEFLTYFNYEAQQDKSGLPNDRFSAERPEGSISTLTIQRTEQRDSAMYRCAAGTRGNMNTEAFFGQGTRLTVV.

The chain couples TRBV12-3 or TRBV12-4 to TRBJ2-2, with D perhaps given as TRBD1 or TRBD2 (5 bases each). V was shortened by 7 bases and J by 7 bases, with 13 bases between the two germline ends. The CDR3 is 13 amino acids. CDR3 nucleotides: TGTGCCAGCACCCTAGGTGGGGGCGGGGAGCTGTTTTTT. Translated, it gives CASTLGGGGELFF.